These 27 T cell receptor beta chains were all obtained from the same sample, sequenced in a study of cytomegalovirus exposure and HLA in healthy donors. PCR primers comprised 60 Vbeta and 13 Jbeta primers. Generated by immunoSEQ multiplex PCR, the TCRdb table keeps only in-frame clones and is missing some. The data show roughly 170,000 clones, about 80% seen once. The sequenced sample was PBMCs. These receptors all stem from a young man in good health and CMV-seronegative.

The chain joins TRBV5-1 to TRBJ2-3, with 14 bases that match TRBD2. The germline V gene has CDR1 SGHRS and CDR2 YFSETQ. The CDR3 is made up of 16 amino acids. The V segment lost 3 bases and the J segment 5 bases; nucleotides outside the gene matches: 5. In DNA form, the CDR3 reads TGCGCCAGCAGCTGGGGACTAGCGGGAGTTGGAGATACGCAGTATTTT. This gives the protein CASSWGLAGVGDTQYF.

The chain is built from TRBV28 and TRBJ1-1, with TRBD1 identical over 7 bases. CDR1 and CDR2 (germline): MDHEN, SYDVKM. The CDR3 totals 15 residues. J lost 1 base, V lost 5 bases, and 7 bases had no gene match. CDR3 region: CASSVDRERNTEAFF. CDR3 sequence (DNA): TGTGCCAGCAGTGTAGACAGGGAGAGGAACACTGAAGCTTTCTTT.

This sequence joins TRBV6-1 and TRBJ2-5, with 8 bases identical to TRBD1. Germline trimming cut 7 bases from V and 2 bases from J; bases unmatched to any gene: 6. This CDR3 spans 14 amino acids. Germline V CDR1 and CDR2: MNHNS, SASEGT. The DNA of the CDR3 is TGTGCCAGCATCACCGACAGGGGTCAAGAGACCCAGTACTTC. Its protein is CASITDRGQETQYF.

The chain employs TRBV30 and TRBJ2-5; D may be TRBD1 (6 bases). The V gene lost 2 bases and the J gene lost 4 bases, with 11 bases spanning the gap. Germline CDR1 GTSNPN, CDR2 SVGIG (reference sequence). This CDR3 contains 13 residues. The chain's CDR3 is CAWSHRDTETQYF. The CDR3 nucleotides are TGTGCCTGGAGTCACCGGGACACAGAGACCCAGTACTTC.

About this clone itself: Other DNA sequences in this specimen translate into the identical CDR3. As DNA, the CDR3 is TGTGCCAGCAGTTTAGGGGCGAACACTGAAGCTTTCTTT. The encoded protein is CASSLGANTEAFF. This rearrangement joins TRBV27 to TRBJ1-1; D is perhaps TRBD1 (5 bases). Germline loops: CDR1 MNHEY, CDR2 SMNVEV (reference sequence). V lost 2 bases to trimming and J lost 1 base, with 5 bases between them. The CDR3 is 13 amino acids.

The CDR3 here is CASSGVTGADLNQPQHF. CDR3 nucleotides: TGTGCCAGTAGTGGCGTGACAGGAGCGGATCTCAATCAGCCCCAGCATTTT. V and J are TRBV19 and TRBJ1-5, with D possibly being TRBD1 (6 bases). V lost 5 bases and J 3 bases, leaving 20 bases between the germline ends. CDR3 length: 17 residues. Germline V lookup: CDR1 LNHDA, CDR2 SQIVND (reference sequence).

The CDR3 DNA reads as TGCGCCAGCAGCTTGTGGGGGACTTTGGAAGATACGCAGTATTTT. Translating it yields CASSLWGTLEDTQYF. This sequence joins TRBV5-1 and TRBJ2-3, with D possibly matching TRBD2 (6 bases). Trimming took off 1 base at V and 5 bases at J, with 14 bases between the two ends. Germline V lookup: CDR1 SGHRS, CDR2 YFSETQ. The CDR3 extends over 15 amino acids.

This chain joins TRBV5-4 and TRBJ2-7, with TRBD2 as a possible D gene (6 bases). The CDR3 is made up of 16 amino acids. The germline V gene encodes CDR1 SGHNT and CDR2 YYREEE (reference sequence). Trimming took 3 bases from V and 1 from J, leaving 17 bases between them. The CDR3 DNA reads TGTGCCAGCAGCTCCACGACTAGACTTGGGTCCTACGAGCAGTACTTC. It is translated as CASSSTTRLGSYEQYF.

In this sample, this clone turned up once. The DNA for the CDR3 is TGCAGCGGGACGACAGGGGGCGGTGGAAAACTGTTTTTT. Translation: CSGTTGGGGKLFF. V and J are TRBV29-1 and TRBJ1-4; TRBD1 aligns across 10 bases. Trimming took 7 bases from V and 10 from J; bases not matched to a gene: 9. The CDR3 contains 13 residues. Germline CDR1 and CDR2: SQVTM and ANQGSEA.

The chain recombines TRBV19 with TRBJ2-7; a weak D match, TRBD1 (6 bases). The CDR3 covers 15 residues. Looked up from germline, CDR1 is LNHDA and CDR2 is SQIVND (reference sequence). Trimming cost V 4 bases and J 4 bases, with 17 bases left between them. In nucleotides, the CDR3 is TGTGCCAGTAGTACCCGTGGGACATCGTGGTACGAGCAGTACTTC. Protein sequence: CASSTRGTSWYEQYF. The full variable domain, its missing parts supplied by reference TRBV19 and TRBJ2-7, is DGGITQSPKYLFRKEGQNVTLSCEQNLNHDAMYWYRQDPGQGLRLIYYSQIVNDFQKGDIAEGYSVSREKKESFPLTVTSAQKNPTAFYLCASSTRGTSWYEQYFGPGTRLTVT.

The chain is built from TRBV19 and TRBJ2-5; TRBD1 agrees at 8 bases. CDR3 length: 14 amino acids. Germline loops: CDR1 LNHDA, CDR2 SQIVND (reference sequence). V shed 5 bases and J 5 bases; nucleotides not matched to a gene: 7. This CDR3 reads CASSGAGGWETQYF. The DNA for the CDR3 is TGTGCCAGTAGTGGGGCAGGGGGCTGGGAGACCCAGTACTTC.

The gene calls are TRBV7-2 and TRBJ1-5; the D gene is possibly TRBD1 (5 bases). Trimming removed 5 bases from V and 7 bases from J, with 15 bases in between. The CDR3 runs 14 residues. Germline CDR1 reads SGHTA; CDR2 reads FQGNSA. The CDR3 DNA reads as TGTGCCAGCAGCCCATCAGGAGGGGAACAGCCCCAGCATTTT. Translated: CASSPSGGEQPQHF.

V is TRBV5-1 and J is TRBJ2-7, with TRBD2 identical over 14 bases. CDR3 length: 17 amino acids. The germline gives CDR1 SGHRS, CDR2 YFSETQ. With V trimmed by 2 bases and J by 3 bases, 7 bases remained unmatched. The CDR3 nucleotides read TGCGCCAGCAGCTTTATCACAGGGACTAGCGGGAGCTACGAGCAGTACTTC. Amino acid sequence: CASSFITGTSGSYEQYF.

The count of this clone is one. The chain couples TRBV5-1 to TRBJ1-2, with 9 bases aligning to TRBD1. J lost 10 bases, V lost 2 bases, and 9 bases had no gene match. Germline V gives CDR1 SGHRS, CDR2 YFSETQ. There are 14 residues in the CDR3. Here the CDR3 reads CASSFRDRASDYTF. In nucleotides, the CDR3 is TGCGCCAGCAGCTTCCGGGACAGGGCTTCGGACTACACCTTC.

The CDR3 DNA reads as TGTGCCAGCAGCTTTATGGCCCCAGGATACAATGAGCAGTTCTTC. This encodes CASSFMAPGYNEQFF. V gene TRBV7-9 combines with J gene TRBJ2-1, with D hard to call. Germline CDR1 SEHNR, CDR2 FQNEAQ (reference sequence). The CDR3 consists of 15 residues. V was clipped by 3 bases and J by 4 bases, with 13 bases between them.

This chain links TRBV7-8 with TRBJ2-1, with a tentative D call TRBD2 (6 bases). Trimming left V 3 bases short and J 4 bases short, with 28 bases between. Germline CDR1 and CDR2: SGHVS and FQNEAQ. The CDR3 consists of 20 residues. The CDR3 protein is CASSLRGGFRKPRGYNEQFF. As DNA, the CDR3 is TGTGCCAGCAGCTTGCGGGGCGGGTTCAGAAAACCCCGAGGATACAATGAGCAGTTCTTC.

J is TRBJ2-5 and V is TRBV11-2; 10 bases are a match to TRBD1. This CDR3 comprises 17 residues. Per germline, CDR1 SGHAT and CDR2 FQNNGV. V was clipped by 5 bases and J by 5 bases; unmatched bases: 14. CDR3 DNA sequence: TGTGCCAGCAGCCACGGACAGGGGGTTACGGTGAAGGAGACCCAGTACTTC. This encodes CASSHGQGVTVKETQYF.

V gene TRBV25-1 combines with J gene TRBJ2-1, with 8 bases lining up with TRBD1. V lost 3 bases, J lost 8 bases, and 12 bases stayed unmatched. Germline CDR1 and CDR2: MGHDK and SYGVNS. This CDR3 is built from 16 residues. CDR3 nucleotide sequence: TGTGCCAGCAGTGAGAAGGGACAGGTGACTTTTGATGAGCAGTTCTTC. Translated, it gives CASSEKGQVTFDEQFF. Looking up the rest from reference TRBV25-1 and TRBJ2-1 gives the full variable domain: EADIYQTPRYLVIGTGKKITLECSQTMGHDKMYWYQQDPGMELHLIHYSYGVNSTEKGDLSSESTVSRIRTEHFPLTLESARPSHTSQYLCASSEKGQVTFDEQFFGPGTRLTVL.

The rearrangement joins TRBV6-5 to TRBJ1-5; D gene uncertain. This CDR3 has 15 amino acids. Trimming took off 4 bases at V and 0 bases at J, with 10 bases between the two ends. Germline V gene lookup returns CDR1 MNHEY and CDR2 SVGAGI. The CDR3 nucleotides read TGTGCCAGCAGTTCAGACAAGGTTAGCAATCAGCCCCAGCATTTT. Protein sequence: CASSSDKVSNQPQHF.

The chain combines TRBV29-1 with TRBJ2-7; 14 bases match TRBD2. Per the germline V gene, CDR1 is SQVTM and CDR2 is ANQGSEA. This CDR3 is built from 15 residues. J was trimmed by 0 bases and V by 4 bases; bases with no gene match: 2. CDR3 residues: CSVVGTSGSSYEQYF. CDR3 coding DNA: TGCAGCGTTGTTGGGACTAGCGGGAGCTCCTACGAGCAGTACTTC.

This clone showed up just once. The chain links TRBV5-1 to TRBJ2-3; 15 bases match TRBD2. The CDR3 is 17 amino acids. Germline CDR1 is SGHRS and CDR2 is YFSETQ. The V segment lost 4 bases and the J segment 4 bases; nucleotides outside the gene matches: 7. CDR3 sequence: CASSTGLAGGEADTQYF. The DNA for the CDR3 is TGCGCCAGCAGCACGGGACTAGCGGGGGGAGAGGCAGATACGCAGTATTTT.

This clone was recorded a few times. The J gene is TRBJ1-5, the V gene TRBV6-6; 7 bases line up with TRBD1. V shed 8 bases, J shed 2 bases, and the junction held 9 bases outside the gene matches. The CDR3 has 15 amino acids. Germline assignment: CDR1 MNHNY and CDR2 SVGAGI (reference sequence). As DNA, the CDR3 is TGTGCCAGCCTAAACAGGGGAGAGGGCAATCAGCCCCAGCATTTT. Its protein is CASLNRGEGNQPQHF.

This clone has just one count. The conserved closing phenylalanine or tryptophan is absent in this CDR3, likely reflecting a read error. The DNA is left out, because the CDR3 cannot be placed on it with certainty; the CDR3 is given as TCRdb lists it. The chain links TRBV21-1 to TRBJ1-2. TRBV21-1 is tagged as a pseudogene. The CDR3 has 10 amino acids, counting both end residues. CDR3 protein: CASSKFYGLR.

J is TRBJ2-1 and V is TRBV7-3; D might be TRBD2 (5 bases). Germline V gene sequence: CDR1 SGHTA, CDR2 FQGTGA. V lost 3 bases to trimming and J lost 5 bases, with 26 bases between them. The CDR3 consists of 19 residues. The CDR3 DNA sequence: TGTGCCAGCAGCTTTTCTTCTCCTGGAGACGGCTTGGGAGACAATGAGCAGTTCTTC. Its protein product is CASSFSSPGDGLGDNEQFF.

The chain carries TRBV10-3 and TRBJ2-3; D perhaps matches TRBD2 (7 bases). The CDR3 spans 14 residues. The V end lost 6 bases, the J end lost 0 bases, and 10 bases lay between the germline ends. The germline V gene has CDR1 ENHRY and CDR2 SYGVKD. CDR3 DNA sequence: TGTGCCATCAGGAGGGGGGGAAGCACAGATACGCAGTATTTT. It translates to CAIRRGGSTDTQYF.

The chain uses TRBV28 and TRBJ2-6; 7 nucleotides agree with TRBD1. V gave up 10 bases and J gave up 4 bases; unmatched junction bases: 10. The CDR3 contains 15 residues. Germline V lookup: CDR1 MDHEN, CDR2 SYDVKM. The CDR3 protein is CATLGRGWGANVLTF. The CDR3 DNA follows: TGTGCCACCCTGGGCAGGGGGTGGGGGGCCAACGTCCTGACTTTC.

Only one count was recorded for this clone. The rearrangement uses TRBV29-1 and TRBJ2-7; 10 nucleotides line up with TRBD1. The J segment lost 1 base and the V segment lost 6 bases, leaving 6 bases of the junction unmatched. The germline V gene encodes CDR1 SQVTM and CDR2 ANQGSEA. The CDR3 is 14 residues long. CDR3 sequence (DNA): TGCAGCGTAGCGGGACAGGGGTTTTCCTACGAGCAGTACTTC. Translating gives CSVAGQGFSYEQYF.